Listed below are T cell receptor beta chains from one sample, sequenced in a study of T cell responses to AZD1222 COVID-19 vaccine. The table came from immunoSEQ multiplex PCR; TCRdb's copy has only in-frame clones and leaves some out. The top ten clones hold 5% to 6% of a sample with about 88,000 clones, 90% of them seen once. The material sequenced was peripheral blood, taken 28 days after the second AZD1222 dose. The receptors shown here come from an adult who received the AZD1222 COVID-19 vaccine. Each CDR3 is given with its conserved first and last residue. The D gene is left open where the match is weak. Clone size is not always given. Where it is, it says once, few, many or a class for expanded clones.

j_gene,d_gene,abundance,v_gene,CDR3nt,CDR3aa
TRBJ2-6,-,once,TRBV11-2,TGTGCCAGCAGCTTAGATATTAGCTCTGGGGCCAACGTCCTGACTTTC,CASSLDISSGANVLTF
TRBJ1-1,TRBD1,-,TRBV7-8,TGTGCCAGCAGCTCAGTGACAGGGTTTGAAGCTTTCTTT,CASSSVTGFEAFF
TRBJ1-1,-,-,TRBV9,TGTGCCAGCAGCCCCCAGGGAGGGGGGAGTGGCACTGAAGCTTTCTTT,CASSPQGGGSGTEAFF
TRBJ1-5,-,-,TRBV12-1,TGTGCCAGCAGCCCCGCCGGGAATCAGCCCCAGCATTTT,CASSPAGNQPQHF
TRBJ1-2,TRBD1,-,TRBV6-5,TGTGCCAGCAGTTACGATGGGACAGGGGTATATGGCTACACCTTC,CASSYDGTGVYGYTF
TRBJ1-1,-,-,TRBV11-2,TGTGCCAGCAGCCCAACCTTAGACACTGAAGCTTTCTTT,CASSPTLDTEAFF
TRBJ1-2,-,few,TRBV5-4,TGTGCCAGCAGCTTGAATCCCGGGACAACCTATGGCTACACCTTC,CASSLNPGTTYGYTF
TRBJ1-2,-,-,TRBV7-2,TGTGCCAGCAGCTCCTCCCCCTTAAATGGCTACACCTTC,CASSSSPLNGYTF
TRBJ1-5,-,-,TRBV2,TGTGCCAGCAGGGCGGGCAGGTATAGCAATCAGCCCCAGCATTTT,CASRAGRYSNQPQHF
TRBJ1-1,-,-,TRBV10-2,TGCGCCAGCAGTTTACACGGAACTGAAGCTTTCTTT,CASSLHGTEAFF
TRBJ1-3,-,few,TRBV9,TGTGCCAGCAGCGGAAAACAGCTCTCTAGCTCTGGAAACACCATATATTTT,CASSGKQLSSSGNTIYF
TRBJ1-5,-,-,TRBV29-1,TGCAGCGTTGAGGTCGGGGGCAATCAGCCCCAGCATTTT,CSVEVGGNQPQHF
TRBJ1-4,-,-,TRBV7-7,TGTGCTAGCAGCTTAGGACCGGGTGAAAAACTGTTTTTT,CASSLGPGEKLFF
TRBJ2-3,TRBD1,-,TRBV7-3,TGTGCCAGCAGCCTCCAACCGGGACAGGGGATACAGGGTGCGCAGTATTTT,CASSLQPGQGIQGAQYF
TRBJ1-1,-,-,TRBV3-1/TRBV3-2,TGTGCCAGCAGCCTAACGATGTACACTGAAGCTTTCTTT,CASSLTMYTEAFF
TRBJ1-1,-,-,TRBV3-1/TRBV3-2,TGTGCCAGCAGCCAAGGGAAGGGGAACACTGAAGCTTTCTTT,CASSQGKGNTEAFF
TRBJ2-1,-,-,TRBV3-1/TRBV3-2,TGTGCCAGCAGCCGAAAGCGGTCACTTACCAATGAGCAGTTCTTC,CASSRKRSLTNEQFF
TRBJ1-4,TRBD1,-,TRBV28,TGTGCCAGCAGTCTGACAGGGGCAACTAATGAAAAACTGTTTTTT,CASSLTGATNEKLFF
TRBJ1-3,TRBD1,-,TRBV4-1,TGCGCCAGCAGCCAAGATCGAGGGGGCGGCTCTGGAAACACCATATATTTT,CASSQDRGGGSGNTIYF
TRBJ2-1,TRBD2,-,TRBV5-6,TGTGCCAGCAGCTTGGAGGGCGGGGGCTACAATGAGCAGTTCTTC,CASSLEGGGYNEQFF
TRBJ2-3,TRBD1,-,TRBV24-1,TGTGCCACCAGTGGAAACCCCGGGACAGGGGTACCAGATACGCAGTATTTT,CATSGNPGTGVPDTQYF
TRBJ1-6,-,-,TRBV5-1,TGCGCCAGCAGGTGGGCGAGCTCCTATAATTCACCCCTCCACTTT,CASRWASSYNSPLHF
TRBJ1-2,-,-,TRBV19,TGTGCCAGTAGTATAGGTGAGCGTCGAGCCTATGGCTACACCTTC,CASSIGERRAYGYTF
TRBJ1-5,TRBD1,-,TRBV2,TGTGCCAGCAGAGACGACAGGGCTCAGCCCCAGCATTTT,CASRDDRAQPQHF
TRBJ1-1,-,-,TRBV28,TGTGCCAGCAGTTTTCGCGGGACCGTTTATAGGCTTTACTTT,CASSFRGTVYRLYF
TRBJ1-1,TRBD1,-,TRBV27,TGTGCCAGCAGTTTAGAGGGGCAGGGGGCATTTAGAGCTTTCTTT,CASSLEGQGAFRAFF
TRBJ2-1,TRBD1,-,TRBV18,TGTGCCAGCTCTCGGGACAGGGGCTCCTACAATGAGCAGTTCTTC,CASSRDRGSYNEQFF
TRBJ2-1,-,once,TRBV19,TGTGCCAGTACCCGAGACACCTACAATGAGCAGTTCTTC,CASTRDTYNEQFF
TRBJ2-3,-,-,TRBV19,TGTGCCAGTAGTATCGGGGGGACAATGGCAGATACGCAGTATTTT,CASSIGGTMADTQYF
TRBJ1-2,-,-,TRBV12-3/TRBV12-4,TGTGCCAGCAGTTTAACGTCAGGGGCTGGCTACACCTTC,CASSLTSGAGYTF
TRBJ2-1,-,-,TRBV5-1,TGCGCCAGCAGCTCTTTACCCGGAGGAGCTAGGACGTTCGGTGAGCAGTTCTTC,CASSSLPGGARTFGEQFF
TRBJ2-5,-,-,TRBV20-1,TGCAGTGCTCTCGGAGAGACCCAGTACTTC,CSALGETQYF
TRBJ2-7,TRBD1,-,TRBV23-1,TGCGCCAGCAACCAAGACACAACAGGGGAGCACTCCCTATACGAGCAGTACTTC,CASNQDTTGEHSLYEQYF
TRBJ1-6,TRBD1,-,TRBV6-2/TRBV6-3,TGTGCCAGCAGTTACTCGGCGGGACAGATGAGCTCCTATAATTCACCCCTCCACTTT,CASSYSAGQMSSYNSPLHF
TRBJ1-2,-,-,TRBV28,TGTGCCAGCAGTTCCACGTCTTATGGCTACACCTTC,CASSSTSYGYTF
TRBJ1-5,TRBD1,-,TRBV19,TGTGCCAGTAAACAGGGACAGGGAAGCAATCAGCCCCAGCATTTT,CASKQGQGSNQPQHF
TRBJ2-4,-,-,TRBV19,TGTGCCAGTACGGTACCATCGGGAGCCAAAAACATTCAGTACTTC,CASTVPSGAKNIQYF
TRBJ2-2,-,-,TRBV19,TGTGCCAGTAGTTCGCACGGGACCCAAACGAACACCGGGGAGCTGTTTTTT,CASSSHGTQTNTGELFF
TRBJ2-6,-,-,TRBV30,TGTGCCTGGAGAAGGGGCTCTGGGGCCAACGTCCTGACTTTC,CAWRRGSGANVLTF
TRBJ1-1,TRBD1,-,TRBV6-1,TGTGCCAGCAGTGAAGGGACAGGGCTTGAAGCTTTCTTT,CASSEGTGLEAFF
TRBJ1-3,-,-,TRBV3-1/TRBV3-2,TGTGCCAGCAGTTCCGGACGTTTCTCTGGAAACACCATATATTTT,CASSSGRFSGNTIYF
TRBJ1-5,-,-,TRBV2,TGTGCCAGCGAGAGGGGTTCAAATCAGCCCCAGCATTTT,CASERGSNQPQHF
TRBJ2-5,-,-,TRBV5-1,TGCGCCAGCAGCTTGGCGGCAGGGTGGGAGACCCAGTACTTC,CASSLAAGWETQYF
TRBJ1-2,-,-,TRBV2,TGTGCCAGCACACCCAGGAACCCTGGCTACACCTTC,CASTPRNPGYTF
TRBJ1-3,-,-,TRBV6-1,TGTGCCAGCAGTGAATGGGCTGGAAACACCATATATTTT,CASSEWAGNTIYF